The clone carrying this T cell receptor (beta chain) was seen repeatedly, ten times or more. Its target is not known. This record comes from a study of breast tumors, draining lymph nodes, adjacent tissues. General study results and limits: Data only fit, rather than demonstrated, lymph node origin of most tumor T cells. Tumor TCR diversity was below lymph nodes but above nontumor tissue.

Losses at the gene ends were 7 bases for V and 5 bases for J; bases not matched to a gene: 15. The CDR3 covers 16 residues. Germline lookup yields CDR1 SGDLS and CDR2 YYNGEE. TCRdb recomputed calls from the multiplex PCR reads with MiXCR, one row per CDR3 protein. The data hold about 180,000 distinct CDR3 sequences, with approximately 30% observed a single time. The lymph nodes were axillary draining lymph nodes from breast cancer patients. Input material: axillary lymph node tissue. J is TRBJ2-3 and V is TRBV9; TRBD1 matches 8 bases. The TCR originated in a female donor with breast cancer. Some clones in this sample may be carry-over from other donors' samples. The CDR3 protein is CASGLPRDRRGDTQYF. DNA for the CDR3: TGTGCCAGCGGATTGCCCCGGGACAGGAGAGGAGATACGCAGTATTTT.